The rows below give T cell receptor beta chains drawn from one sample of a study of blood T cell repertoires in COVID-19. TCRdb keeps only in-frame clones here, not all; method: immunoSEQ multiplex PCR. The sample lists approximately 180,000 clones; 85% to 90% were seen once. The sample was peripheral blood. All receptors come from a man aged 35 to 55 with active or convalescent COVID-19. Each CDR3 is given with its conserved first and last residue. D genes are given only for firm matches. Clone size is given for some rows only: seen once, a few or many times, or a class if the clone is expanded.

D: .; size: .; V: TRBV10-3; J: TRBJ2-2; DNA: TGTGCCATCCTCGGCAGGGACACCGGGGAGCTGTTTTTT; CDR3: CAILGRDTGELFF
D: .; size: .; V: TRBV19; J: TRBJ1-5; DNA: TGTGCCAGTAACCCGACAGCGTATAGCAATCAGCCCCAGCATTTT; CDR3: CASNPTAYSNQPQHF
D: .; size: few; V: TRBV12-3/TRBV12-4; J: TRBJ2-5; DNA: TGTGCCAGCAGTTCTCGGGAGACCCAGTACTTC; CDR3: CASSSRETQYF
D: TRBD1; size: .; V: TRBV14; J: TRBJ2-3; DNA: TGTGCCAGCAGCCACCTCGGGACAGGTTCCAGGGGAGATACGCAGTATTTT; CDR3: CASSHLGTGSRGDTQYF
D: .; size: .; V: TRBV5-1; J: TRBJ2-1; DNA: TGCGCCAGCAGCTTGGGGGTGCAAGCGGGCCACAATGAGCAGTTCTTC; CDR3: CASSLGVQAGHNEQFF
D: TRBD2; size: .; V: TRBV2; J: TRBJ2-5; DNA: TGTGCCAGCAGTGTGAGGCAGGGAGGGGAGACCCAGTACTTC; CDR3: CASSVRQGGETQYF
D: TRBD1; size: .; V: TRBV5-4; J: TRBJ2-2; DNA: TGTGCCAGCAGCCCCCGACAGGGCGTGTCCGGGGAGCTGTTTTTT; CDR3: CASSPRQGVSGELFF
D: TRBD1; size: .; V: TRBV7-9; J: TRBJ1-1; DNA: TGTGCCAGCAGCTTAAGCCCAGGGGGATCCCACACTGAAGCTTTCTTT; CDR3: CASSLSPGGSHTEAFF
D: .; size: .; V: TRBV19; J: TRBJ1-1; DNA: TGTGCCAGTAGTTTCACAGGGCCCACTGAAGCTTTCTTT; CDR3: CASSFTGPTEAFF
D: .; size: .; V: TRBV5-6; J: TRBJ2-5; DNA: TGTGCCAGCAGCTTGGAGAGTGCGGCACAAGAGACCCAGTACTTC; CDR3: CASSLESAAQETQYF
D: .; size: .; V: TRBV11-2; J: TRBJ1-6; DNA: TGTGCCAGCAGCTCCCAACCCCGGGGAGGATCACCCCTCCACTTT; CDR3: CASSSQPRGGSPLHF
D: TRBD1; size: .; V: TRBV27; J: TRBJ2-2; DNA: TGTGCCAGCAGATTTACCGGGACAGGGAACACCGGGGAGCTGTTTTTT; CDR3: CASRFTGTGNTGELFF
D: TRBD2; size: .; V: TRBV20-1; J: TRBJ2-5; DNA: TGCAGTGCTAGTGGGAGCGGGGGGGCGTACCAAGAGACCCAGTACTTC; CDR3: CSASGSGGAYQETQYF
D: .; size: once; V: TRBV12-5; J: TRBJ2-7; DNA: TGTGCTAGTGGTATCGGACAGTCCTACTACGAGCAGTACTTC; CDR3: CASGIGQSYYEQYF
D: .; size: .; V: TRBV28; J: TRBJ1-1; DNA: TGTGCCAGTAGGACAGCCTCCAACACTGAAGCTTTCTTT; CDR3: CASRTASNTEAFF
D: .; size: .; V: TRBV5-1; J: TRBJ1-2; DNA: TGCGCCAGCAGCCCATCCCCCACCGGGACTTCAAGCAGGAGGGGCTACACCTTC; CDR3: CASSPSPTGTSSRRGYTF
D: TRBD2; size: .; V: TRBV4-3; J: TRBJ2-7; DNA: TGCGCCAGCAGCCAAGATCCTCCCGGGACTAGCGGGGGGGCCTACGAGCAGTACTTC; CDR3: CASSQDPPGTSGGAYEQYF
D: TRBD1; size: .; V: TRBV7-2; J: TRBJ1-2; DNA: TGTGCCAGCAGTGGGGGGCTAGGGGGCTTTGGCTACACCTTC; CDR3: CASSGGLGGFGYTF